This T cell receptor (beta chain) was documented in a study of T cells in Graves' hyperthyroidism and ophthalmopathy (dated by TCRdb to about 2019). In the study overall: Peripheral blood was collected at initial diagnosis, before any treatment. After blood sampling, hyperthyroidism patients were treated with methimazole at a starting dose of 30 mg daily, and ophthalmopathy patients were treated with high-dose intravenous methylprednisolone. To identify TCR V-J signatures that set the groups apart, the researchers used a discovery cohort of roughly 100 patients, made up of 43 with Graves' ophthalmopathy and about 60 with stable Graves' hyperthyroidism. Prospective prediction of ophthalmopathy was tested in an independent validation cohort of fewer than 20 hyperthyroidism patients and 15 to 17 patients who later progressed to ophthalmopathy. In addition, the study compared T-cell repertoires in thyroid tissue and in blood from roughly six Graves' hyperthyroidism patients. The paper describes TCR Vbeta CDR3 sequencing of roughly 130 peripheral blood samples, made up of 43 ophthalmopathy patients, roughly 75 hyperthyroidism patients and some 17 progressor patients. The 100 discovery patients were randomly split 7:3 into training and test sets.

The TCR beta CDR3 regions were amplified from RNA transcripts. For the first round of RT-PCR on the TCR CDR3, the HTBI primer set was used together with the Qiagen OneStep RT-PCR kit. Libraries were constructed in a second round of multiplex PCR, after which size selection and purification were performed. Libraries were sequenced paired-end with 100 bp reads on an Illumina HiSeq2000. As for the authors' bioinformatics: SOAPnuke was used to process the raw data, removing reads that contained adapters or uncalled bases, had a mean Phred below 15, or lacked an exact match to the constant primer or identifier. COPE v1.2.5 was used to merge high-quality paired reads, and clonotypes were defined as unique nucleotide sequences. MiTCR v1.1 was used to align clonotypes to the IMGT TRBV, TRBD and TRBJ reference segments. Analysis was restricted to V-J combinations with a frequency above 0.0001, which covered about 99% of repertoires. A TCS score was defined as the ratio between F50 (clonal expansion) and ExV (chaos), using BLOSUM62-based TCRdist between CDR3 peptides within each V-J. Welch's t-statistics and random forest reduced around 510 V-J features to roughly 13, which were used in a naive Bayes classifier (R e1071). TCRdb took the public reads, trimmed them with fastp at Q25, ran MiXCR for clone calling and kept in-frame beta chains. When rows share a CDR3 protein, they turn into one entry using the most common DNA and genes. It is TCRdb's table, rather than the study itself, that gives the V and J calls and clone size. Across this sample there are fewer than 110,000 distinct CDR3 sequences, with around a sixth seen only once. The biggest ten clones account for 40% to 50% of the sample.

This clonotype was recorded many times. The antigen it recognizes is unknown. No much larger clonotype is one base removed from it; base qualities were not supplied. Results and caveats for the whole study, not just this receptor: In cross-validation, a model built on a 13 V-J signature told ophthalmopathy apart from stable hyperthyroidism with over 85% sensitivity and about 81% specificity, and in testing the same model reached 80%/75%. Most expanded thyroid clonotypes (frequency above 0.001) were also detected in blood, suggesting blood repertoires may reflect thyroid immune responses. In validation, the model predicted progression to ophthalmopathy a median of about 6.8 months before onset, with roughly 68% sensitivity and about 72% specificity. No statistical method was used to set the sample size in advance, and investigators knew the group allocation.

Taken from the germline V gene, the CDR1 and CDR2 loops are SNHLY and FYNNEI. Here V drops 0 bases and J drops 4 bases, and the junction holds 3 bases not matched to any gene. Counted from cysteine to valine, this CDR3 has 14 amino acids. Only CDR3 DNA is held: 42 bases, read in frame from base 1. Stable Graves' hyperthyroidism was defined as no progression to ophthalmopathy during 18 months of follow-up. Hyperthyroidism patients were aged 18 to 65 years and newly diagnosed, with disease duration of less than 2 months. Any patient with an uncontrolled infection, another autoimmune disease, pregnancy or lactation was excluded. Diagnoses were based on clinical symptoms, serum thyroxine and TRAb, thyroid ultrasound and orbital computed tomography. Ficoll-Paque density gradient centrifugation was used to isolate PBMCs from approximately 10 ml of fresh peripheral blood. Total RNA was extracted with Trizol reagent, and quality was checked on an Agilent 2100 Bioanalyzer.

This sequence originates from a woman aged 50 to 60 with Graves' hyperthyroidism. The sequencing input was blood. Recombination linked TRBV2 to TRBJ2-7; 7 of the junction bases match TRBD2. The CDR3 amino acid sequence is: CASSEAGGFYEQYV. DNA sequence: TGTGCCAGCAGTGAAGCGGGAGGGTTTTACGAGCAGTACGTC.